A single sample is the source of the 27 T cell receptor beta chains below, sequenced in a study of T cell repertoires in cytomegalovirus infection. TCRdb itself ran the reads through MiXCR, one entry per CDR3 protein. The table includes 300,000 to 400,000 distinct CDR3 sequences, 9.5% detected once. Sequencing input: PBMCs. These receptors were taken from a human donor in good health (CMV status not recorded). Some clones in this sample may be carry-over from other donors' samples.

V is TRBV11-2 and J is TRBJ2-3; 7 bases match TRBD1. Trimming took 5 bases from V and 2 from J; bases not matched to a gene: 10. The CDR3 consists of 16 residues. Per germline, CDR1 SGHAT and CDR2 FQNNGV. The CDR3 DNA reads TGTGCCAGCAGCCTACAGAGGGACAGCCTCACAGATACGCAGTATTTT. Protein sequence: CASSLQRDSLTDTQYF.

This clonotype has only a few counts. This rearrangement joins TRBV6-2 or TRBV6-3 to TRBJ1-5, with 11 positions matching TRBD1. There are 17 residues in the CDR3. V gave up 5 bases and J gave up 3 bases; unmatched junction bases: 9. Germline CDR1 MNHEY, CDR2 SVGEGT. DNA for the CDR3: TGTGCCAGCAGTGTCCCGGGACAGGGGGTCTCCAATCAGCCCCAGCATTTT. This encodes CASSVPGQGVSNQPQHF.

The rearrangement joins TRBV7-3 to TRBJ2-7, with unresolved D. V gave up 2 bases and J gave up 7 bases, with 15 bases separating them. CDR1 and CDR2 from the germline V gene are SGHTA and FQGTGA. This CDR3 region has 14 residues. DNA for the CDR3: TGTGCCAGCAGCTTAGGGCCAGGCGGTACGGAGCAGTACTTC. Its translation: CASSLGPGGTEQYF.

The V gene is TRBV6-2 or TRBV6-3, the J gene TRBJ1-1; D is unclear. CDR1 is MNHEY and CDR2 is SVGEGT in the germline V gene. Trimming took off 2 bases at V and 6 bases at J, with 13 bases between the two ends. The CDR3 has 14 amino acids. In DNA form, the CDR3 reads TGTGCCAGCAGTTACCTAACCGGTTTGGCTGAAGCTTTCTTT. Protein sequence: CASSYLTGLAEAFF.

This clonotype was counted only a few times. The chain joins TRBV15 to TRBJ2-2; D is unresolved. V gave up 0 bases and J gave up 4 bases, with 9 bases separating them. Germline V lookup: CDR1 LNHNV, CDR2 YYDKDF (reference sequence). The CDR3 covers 15 residues. This chain's CDR3 is CATSRDQRSTGELFF. DNA for the CDR3: TGTGCCACCAGCAGAGATCAGAGGAGCACCGGGGAGCTGTTTTTT.

This clonotype was found many times. The CDR3 region is CSASSWKQPQGRLRGDSETQYF. The CDR3 DNA sequence: TGCAGTGCTAGTAGTTGGAAGCAGCCTCAGGGTCGACTAAGGGGGGATTCGGAGACCCAGTACTTC. The chain uses TRBV20-1 and TRBJ2-5; tentatively, D is TRBD1 or TRBD2 (6 bases each). Germline V gene lookup returns CDR1 DFQATT and CDR2 SNEGSKA (reference sequence). The V end lost 3 bases, the J end lost 5 bases, and 40 bases lay between the germline ends. This CDR3 comprises 22 residues.

The chain couples TRBV28 to TRBJ1-5; D is unclear. The CDR3 sequence is 13 residues long. V gave up 5 bases and J gave up 0 bases, with 5 bases separating them. Germline-derived CDR1 and CDR2 are MDHEN and SYDVKM. DNA of the CDR3: TGTGCCAGCAGTGCTTATAGCAATCAGCCCCAGCATTTT. Translating it yields CASSAYSNQPQHF.

This clonotype was observed at least ten times. V gene TRBV2 combines with J gene TRBJ2-7; tentative D call: TRBD1 (6 bases). The CDR3 sequence is 14 residues long. Trimming removed 4 bases at V and 3 bases at J, with 13 bases between. The germline CDR1 and CDR2 sequences are SNHLY and FYNNEI. The CDR3: CASSGQGSLYEQYF. In nucleotides, the CDR3 is TGTGCCAGCAGTGGTCAGGGGTCACTCTACGAGCAGTACTTC.

This clonotype occurred many times. This chain links TRBV6-2 or TRBV6-3 with TRBJ2-6; no clear D gene. Germline V lookup: CDR1 MNHEY, CDR2 SVGEGT. V lost 2 bases to trimming and J lost 1 base, with 6 bases between them. This CDR3 has 15 amino acids. The CDR3 reads CASSYTASGANVLTF. CDR3 in DNA: TGTGCCAGCAGTTACACCGCGTCTGGGGCCAACGTCCTGACTTTC.

The chain is built from TRBV19 and TRBJ2-7; D may be TRBD2 (5 bases). Germline CDR1 is LNHDA and CDR2 is SQIVND (reference sequence). The CDR3 totals 13 residues. The V end was cut by 4 bases, the J end by 0 bases, with 7 bases between. Here the CDR3 DNA reads TGTGCCAGTAGTAACCGGGACTCCTACGAGCAGTACTTC. It specifies CASSNRDSYEQYF.

This chain links TRBV6-5 with TRBJ2-2; TRBD2 matches 12 bases. V dropped 7 bases and J dropped 4; count of bases not matched to a gene: 7. Germline V gene lookup returns CDR1 MNHEY and CDR2 SVGAGI. CDR3 size: 16 residues. CDR3 coding DNA: TGTGCCAGCACCCGACTAGCGGGGGAGATCACCGGGGAGCTGTTTTTT. Translation gives CASTRLAGEITGELFF.

This clonotype was counted between two and nine times. This chain links TRBV27 with TRBJ1-1; D is unclear. The CDR3 consists of 12 residues. Germline values: CDR1 MNHEY, CDR2 SMNVEV (reference sequence). With 6 bases removed from V and 4 bases from J, the gap between germline ends came to 9 bases. Written as DNA, the CDR3 is TGTGCCAGCAGCAATTTTGGCACTGAAGCTTTCTTT. Translation: CASSNFGTEAFF.

V is TRBV7-9 and J is TRBJ1-5, with D perhaps TRBD1 (5 bases). V was pared by 4 bases and J by 1 base, with 14 bases between. CDR3 length equals 16 residues. Germline V lookup: CDR1 SEHNR, CDR2 FQNEAQ (reference sequence). CDR3 sequence: CASSSTWGESNQPQHF. In nucleotides, the CDR3 is TGTGCCAGCAGCTCGACCTGGGGGGAAAGCAATCAGCCCCAGCATTTT.

This sequence joins TRBV19 and TRBJ1-1, with 7 bases that match TRBD1. The ends lost 1 base at V and 7 bases at J; junction bases unmatched: 9. The CDR3 length is 15 residues. Per the germline V gene, CDR1 is LNHDA and CDR2 is SQIVND (reference sequence). The CDR3 reads CASSIGYRGIDEAFF. The CDR3 nucleotides are TGTGCCAGTAGTATAGGTTACAGGGGCATCGATGAAGCTTTCTTT.

This chain connects TRBV12-3 or TRBV12-4 to TRBJ1-1; 8 bases are a match to TRBD1. There are 14 residues in the CDR3. Germline trimming cut 6 bases from V and 12 bases from J; bases unmatched to any gene: 15. CDR3 sequence: CASSFVLGQGETFF. CDR3 DNA sequence: TGTGCCAGCAGCTTCGTCCTCGGACAGGGCGAAACTTTCTTT.

The chain has TRBV27 and TRBJ1-4; 9 positions agree with TRBD1. Germline loops: CDR1 MNHEY, CDR2 SMNVEV (reference sequence). With V trimmed by 6 bases and J by 7 bases, 6 bases remained unmatched. CDR3 length equals 14 residues. The CDR3 protein is CASRPTGGSEKLFF. CDR3 DNA: TGTGCCAGCAGACCGACAGGGGGGAGTGAAAAACTGTTTTTT.

This clonotype was seen many times. This chain joins TRBV6-2 or TRBV6-3 and TRBJ1-1; no reliable D call. This CDR3 is built from 13 residues. Trimming took off 5 bases at V and 0 bases at J, with 7 bases between the two ends. The germline CDR1 and CDR2 sequences are MNHEY and SVGEGT. The CDR3 loop is CASSADLNTEAFF. The CDR3 bases are TGTGCCAGCAGTGCAGATTTGAACACTGAAGCTTTCTTT.

In its sample, this clonotype was seen a few times. The chain links TRBV7-9 to TRBJ1-2, with D unclear. This CDR3 has 13 residues. Trimming left V 6 bases short and J 1 base short, with 9 bases between. CDR1 SEHNR and CDR2 FQNEAQ come from the germline V gene (reference sequence). The CDR3 DNA follows: TGTGCCAGCAGTTCCTCGGATAACTATGGCTACACCTTC. This sequence encodes CASSSSDNYGYTF. Full variable domain (remainder filled in from reference TRBV7-9 and TRBJ1-2): DTGVSQNPRHKITKRGQNVTFRCDPISEHNRLYWYRQTLGQGPEFLTYFQNEAQLEKSRLLSDRFSAERPKGSFSTLEIQRTEQGDSAMYLCASSSSDNYGYTFGSGTRLTVV.

The gene calls are TRBV28 and TRBJ2-2; D tentatively fits TRBD1 or TRBD2 (5 bases each). The germline gives CDR1 MDHEN, CDR2 SYDVKM. The CDR3 extends over 14 amino acids. DNA of the CDR3: TGTGCTACTCAAGGCTCGGGGCGGACCGGGGAGCTGTTTTTT. Translated: CATQGSGRTGELFF.

This clonotype showed up just a few times. The chain joins TRBV7-3 to TRBJ2-2; D is undetermined. The CDR3 spans 16 residues. Germline CDR1 is SGHTA and CDR2 is FQGTGA. Trimming left V 3 bases short and J 2 bases short, with 13 bases between. The DNA of the CDR3 is TGTGCCAGCAGCTTGAGGAGAGAAGTAAACACCGGGGAGCTGTTTTTT. This gives the protein CASSLRREVNTGELFF.

V usage is TRBV9 and J usage is TRBJ1-1; 7 bases are shared with TRBD1. V shed 1 base and J 1 base; nucleotides not matched to a gene: 10. The CDR3 covers 17 residues. Germline V lookup: CDR1 SGDLS, CDR2 YYNGEE. CDR3 sequence reads: CASSVKGTDPSNTEAFF. Written as DNA, the CDR3 is TGTGCCAGCAGCGTAAAAGGGACAGACCCTTCGAACACTGAAGCTTTCTTT.

In its sample, this clonotype was seen a few times. The J gene is TRBJ2-7, the V gene TRBV7-2; 9 positions agree with TRBD2. The germline V gene has CDR1 SGHTA and CDR2 FQGNSA. CDR3 length: 15 residues. The junction had 6 bases not matched to a gene; V was cut back by 2 bases and J by 4 bases. CDR3 region: CASSLILAGKYEQYF. The CDR3 DNA reads as TGTGCCAGCAGCTTAATCCTAGCGGGAAAGTACGAGCAGTACTTC.

V is TRBV7-3 and J is TRBJ2-6; D is possibly TRBD1 (5 bases). The CDR3 is made up of 15 amino acids. Germline CDR1 and CDR2: SGHTA and FQGTGA. The germline V and J ends were trimmed by 2 bases and 2 bases, with 7 bases remaining between them. This CDR3 is CASSLSGPGANVLTF. The DNA for the CDR3 is TGTGCCAGCAGCTTATCAGGGCCTGGGGCCAACGTCCTGACTTTC.

On this clonotype itself: A much larger clone differs from this one at a single base, so this may be a read error. The J gene is TRBJ2-2, the V gene TRBV6-5; D perhaps matches TRBD1 (5 bases). The germline V gene encodes CDR1 MNHEY and CDR2 SVGAGI. Trimming took 8 bases from V and 2 from J, leaving 12 bases between them. This CDR3 comprises 14 residues. CDR3 sequence reads: CASWRQPNTGELFF. As DNA, the CDR3 is TGTGCCAGCTGGCGACAGCCAAACACCGGGGAGCTGTTTTTT.

The sample holds many counts of this clonotype. This sequence joins TRBV19 and TRBJ2-1, with TRBD2 matching over 9 bases. The CDR3 spans 16 residues. Germline V gene data show CDR1 as LNHDA and CDR2 as SQIVND (reference sequence). Germline trimming cut 5 bases from V and 7 bases from J; bases unmatched to any gene: 12. CDR3 DNA: TGTGCCAGTAGTCCTCTGGGAGCGGGGGGCCAAAATGAGCAGTTCTTC. It encodes CASSPLGAGGQNEQFF.

This clonotype was picked up a small number of times. This chain uses TRBV7-8 with TRBJ2-1; possibly TRBD1 for D (5 bases). CDR1 is SGHVS and CDR2 is FQNEAQ in the germline V gene. The CDR3 extends over 14 amino acids. V was pared by 1 base and J by 10 bases, with 14 bases between. CDR3 nucleotide sequence: TGTGCCAGCAGCTTAGGGGGCGGACAAATAGAGCAGTTCTTC. Encoded protein: CASSLGGGQIEQFF.

This clonotype has ten or more counts. This chain connects TRBV28 to TRBJ2-3, with D perhaps being TRBD1 or TRBD2 (5 bases each). The CDR3 sequence is 15 residues long. Germline lookup yields CDR1 MDHEN and CDR2 SYDVKM. The ends were cut back, 6 bases at V and 2 bases at J, with 15 bases in the middle. CDR3 nucleotide sequence: TGTGCCAGCAGGCCGGGACGGCTTCTCACAGATACGCAGTATTTT. Amino acids: CASRPGRLLTDTQYF. The full variable domain, with the rest looked up from reference TRBV28 and TRBJ2-3, is DVKVTQSSRYLVKRTGEKVFLECVQDMDHENMFWYRQDPGLGLRLIYFSYDVKMKEKGDIPEGYSVSREKKERFSLILESASTNQTSMYLCASRPGRLLTDTQYFGPGTRLTVL.